This T cell receptor beta chain was identified during a study of glioma-infiltrating T cells after dendritic cell vaccination. Study outcomes and limitations: Estimated pretreatment TIL content predicted outcome after dendritic cell vaccination.

Patients had residual fresh-frozen tumor tissue and more than two years of survival data. On this clone: Its antigen is unidentified.

Profiling relied on immunoSEQ multiplex PCR, and the TCRdb table lists in-frame clones only, not all of them. The profile covers 93,000 or so clones, with around three quarters appearing a single time and approximately 6% taken by the ten largest. The CDR3 spans 17 residues. Germline V gene lookup returns CDR1 SGHAT and CDR2 FQNNGV. Trimming took off 5 bases at V and 1 base at J, with 18 bases between the two ends. Sequences were derived from blood, sampled before dendritic cell vaccination. The chain couples TRBV11-2 to TRBJ2-4; D may be TRBD2 (6 bases). The sequence came from a human donor with glioblastoma. CDR3 region: CASSPGNGRFAKNIQYF. CDR3 in DNA: TGTGCCAGCAGCCCGGGCAATGGGAGGTTTGCCAAAAACATTCAGTACTTC.